This T cell receptor (beta chain) was sequenced for a study of OX40 agonist ivuxolimab in advanced cancers. The overall study: Patient treatment consisted of intravenous ivuxolimab administration every 2 weeks at 0.01 to 10 mg/kg.

Trimming stripped 1 base from V and 5 bases from J, with 9 bases between. The CDR3 extends over 13 amino acids. Germline V gene lookup returns CDR1 GTSNPN and CDR2 SVGIG (reference sequence). Concerning this clone: Its antigen remains unknown.

The study, taken as a whole, reports: In a subset of nonresponders, normalized T-cell clonal expansion was also low.

Assay: immunoSEQ multiplex PCR; the TCRdb copy retains only in-frame clones and omits some. Of 60,000 or so clones listed, approximately 81% were seen once; the top ten hold roughly 4.8%. The chain employs TRBV30 and TRBJ1-5; TRBD1 is a possible D gene (5 bases). Here the sequenced sample was CD4+ or CD8+ T cells sorted from blood, taken in a trial of the OX40 agonist ivuxolimab. The sequence was obtained from an adult with an advanced solid tumor such as melanoma, head and neck, liver or kidney cancer. CDR3 nucleotides: TGTGCCTGGAGTGGGGACGGTCATCAGCCCCAGCATTTT. Translating it yields CAWSGDGHQPQHF.